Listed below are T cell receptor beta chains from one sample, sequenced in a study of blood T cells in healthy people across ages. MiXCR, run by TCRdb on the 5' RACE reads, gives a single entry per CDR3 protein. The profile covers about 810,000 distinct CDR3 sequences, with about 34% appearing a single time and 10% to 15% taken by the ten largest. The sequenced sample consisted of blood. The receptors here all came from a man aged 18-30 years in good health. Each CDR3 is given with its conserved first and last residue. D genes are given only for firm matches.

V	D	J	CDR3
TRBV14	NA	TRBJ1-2	CASSPGTINYGYTF
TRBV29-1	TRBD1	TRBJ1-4	CSGGTAAEKLFF
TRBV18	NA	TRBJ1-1	CASGGGMAEAFF
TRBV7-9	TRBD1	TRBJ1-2	CASSLYPGTGQNYGYTF
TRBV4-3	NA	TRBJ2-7	CASSQDNYWSVNYEQYF
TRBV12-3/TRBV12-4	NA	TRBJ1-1	CASSARGFATEAFF
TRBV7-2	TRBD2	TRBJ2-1	CASRPKRGAEMDRNEQFF
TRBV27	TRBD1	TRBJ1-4	CASSFSLGQGFEKLFF
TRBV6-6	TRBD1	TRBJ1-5	CASRSPGQGDQPQHF
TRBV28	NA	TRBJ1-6	CASSLRAGQLSPLHF
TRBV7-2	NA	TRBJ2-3	CASSPAVTTDTQYF
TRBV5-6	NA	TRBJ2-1	CASSRKDLYNEQFF
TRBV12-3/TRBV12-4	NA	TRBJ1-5	CASSQGTADQPQHF
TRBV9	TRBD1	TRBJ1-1	CASSPGQGASYAFF
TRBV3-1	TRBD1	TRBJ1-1	CASRAGTGVRGTEAFF
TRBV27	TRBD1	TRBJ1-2	CASSLTGRGGYGYTF
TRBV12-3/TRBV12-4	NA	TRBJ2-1	CASTELGRQFF
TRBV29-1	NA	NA	CSVAGRVKDEQYF
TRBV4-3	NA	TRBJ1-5	CASSQDVGDNSNQPQHF
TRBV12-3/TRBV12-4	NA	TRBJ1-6	CASSSGGDNSPLHF
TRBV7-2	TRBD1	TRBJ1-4	CASSLGQGSEKLFF
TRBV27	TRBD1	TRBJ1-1	CASSPQGGNQIAFF
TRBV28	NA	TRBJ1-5	CASDAGNQPQHF
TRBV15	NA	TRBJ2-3	CATSRGQGTDTQYF
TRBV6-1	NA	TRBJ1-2	CASRGGTASHGYTF
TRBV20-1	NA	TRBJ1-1	CSAKRSRNTEAFF
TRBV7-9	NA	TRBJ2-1	CASSRGQLSSYNEQFF
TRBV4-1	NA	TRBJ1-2	CASSPTEEANYGYTF
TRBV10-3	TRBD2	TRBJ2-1	CAISKSGTSGGATQFF
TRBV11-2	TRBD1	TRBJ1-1	CASSFQGAPSEAFF
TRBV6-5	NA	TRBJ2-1	CASSLSGAFTNEQFF
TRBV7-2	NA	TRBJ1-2	CASSLTRGQYGYTF
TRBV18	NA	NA	CASSPSPKSSYNEQYF
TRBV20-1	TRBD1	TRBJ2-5	CSEKGTGNEQYF
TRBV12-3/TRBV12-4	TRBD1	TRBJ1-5	CASRNTGGGEGPQHF
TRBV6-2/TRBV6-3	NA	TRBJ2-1	CASSPRGSHNEQFF
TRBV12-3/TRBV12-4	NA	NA	CASSQGPSRRVEQYF
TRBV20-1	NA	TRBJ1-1	CSASLIPGPEAFF
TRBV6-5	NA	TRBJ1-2	CASSYLPKDYGYTF
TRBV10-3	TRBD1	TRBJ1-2	CAISETDRARGYTF
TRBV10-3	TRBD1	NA	CAVTKGQGLDEQYF
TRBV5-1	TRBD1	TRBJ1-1	CASSPGQGRINTEAFF
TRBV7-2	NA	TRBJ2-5	CASSWRDYEETQYF
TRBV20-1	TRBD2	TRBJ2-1	CSGRAGVSYNEQFF
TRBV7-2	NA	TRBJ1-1	CASSPGRQTEAFF
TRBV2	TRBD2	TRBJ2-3	CATTNSGVTDTQYF
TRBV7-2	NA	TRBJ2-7	CASSLGGVTYGQYF